This T cell receptor beta chain derives from a study of blood T cells in healthy people across ages. Notes on the study in general: As age increased, TCR beta diversity per million T cells fell in a roughly linear fashion. Percentage of naive T cells showed a strong correlation with TCR beta diversity.

The second PCR ran about 6 to 12 cycles with a sample-barcoded 5' primer and J-beta primers. TCRdb processed the 5' RACE reads anew with MiXCR; each CDR3 protein has one entry. The table has approximately 800,000 distinct CDR3 sequences, roughly 25% seen once. In the case of this clonotype: The antigen is undetermined.

Trimming took 2 bases from V and 2 from J, leaving 16 bases between them. This CDR3 has 16 amino acids. Per the germline V gene, CDR1 is MNHEY and CDR2 is SVGEGT. These data are also associated with another study on T cells of mothers and their children. From that report: Samples were provided by three healthy Caucasian mothers and their six children. Biologically related mothers and children overlapped slightly more than unrelated pairs, a non-significant difference.

This receptor was obtained from a boy aged 10-17 years in good health. The specimen was blood. The chain couples TRBV6-2 or TRBV6-3 to TRBJ2-7, with D tentatively TRBD2 (6 bases). The CDR3 DNA sequence: TGTGCCAGCAGTTACCCCAGCGGGTTTCCCACCTACGAGCAGTACTTC. Translated: CASSYPSGFPTYEQYF.